This T cell receptor (beta chain) was sequenced in a study of vaccination and CD4 T cells after COVID-19. Treatment: approximately 11-day PBMC culture with coronavirus spike peptide pools or control peptides (ViraFEST assay). Via ViraFEST, peptide pools expanded antigen-specific T cells before TCR sequencing. About this clonotype itself: Its antigen is still unknown.

The CDR3 totals 15 residues. The V end lost 3 bases, the J end lost 2 bases, and 13 bases lay between the germline ends. CDR1 and CDR2 from the germline V gene are KGHSH and LQKENI. The Oncomine TCR Beta short-read assay was applied to DNA of cultured CD4+ T cells. TCRdb processed the PCR reads anew with MiXCR; each CDR3 protein has one entry. This sample has roughly 14,000 distinct CDR3 sequences, with 55% to 60% found just once. The chain combines TRBV18 with TRBJ1-2, with D possibly being TRBD1 (5 bases). The source is a human donor who had recovered from COVID-19. The material sequenced was CD4+ T cells from blood, cultured in vitro. CDR3 sequence reads: CASSPGSRANYGYTF. The CDR3, as DNA: TGTGCCAGCTCACCTGGGTCCAGGGCGAACTATGGCTACACCTTC.